This TCR beta chain originates from a study of blood T cell repertoires in COVID-19 (dated by TCRdb to about 2020). Context from the whole study: Samples covering the acute and convalescent phases of COVID-19 were provided by collaborators in the United States, Italy and Spain. The prospective study material was composed of cDNA or gDNA derived from T cells, B-cell-depleted T cells, or PBMCs. The dataset comprised deeply sampled blood TCRbeta repertoires from subjects exposed to, actively infected with, or recovered from COVID-19. A freely available public database, intended as a resource for researchers studying the immune response to SARS-CoV-2, is where the repertoires were released. The samples were drawn from the first 160 participants of the ongoing ImmuneRACE study and from over 950 subjects provided by 6 global collaborators. Nearly every sample came with metadata listing a de-identified subject ID, COVID-19 status, age in years and sex. Where HLA class I and class II types were available, the types were taken from metadata supplied by the sample provider, not from assay-based typing. The research as a whole found: The amount of clinical and demographic metadata varied by source and participant and was provided uncurated.

Each collaborating institution followed its own protocols to collect whole blood in K2EDTA tubes. For TCRbeta analysis, collaborators shipped samples in one of three forms: frozen whole blood, isolated PBMCs, or DNA extracted from either of those sample types. TCRbeta CDR3 regions were amplified from genomic DNA using the immunoSEQ Assay, a bias-controlled multiplex PCR. Processing in the source paper ran as follows. Nucleated cell counts per sample were estimated from amplification of reference gene primers within the assay. To quantify the absolute abundance of each unique TCRbeta CDR3 rearrangement, sequence reads were collapsed and filtered. For each sample, productive Simpson clonality was calculated as the square root of Simpson's diversity index across productive rearrangements. The table comes from immuneACCESS by way of TCRdb, which keeps in-frame sequences with V and J called. Part of the clones is missing from these tables; in studies checked, under half for an unresolved V gene and the rest for unknown reasons. The V and J calls and the clone size are those of that table, but D and trimming were determined from the DNA. The sample includes under 150,000 clones, with around 84% observed a single time. Clones ranked in the top ten supply about an eighth of the sample.

On this clone itself: Its cognate antigen has yet to be identified. Base qualities are not recorded, but no much larger clone differs from it by a single base.

The germline V gene supplies CDR1 SGHDN and CDR2 FVKESK. V and J are trimmed by 6 bases and 2 bases, and the gene matches miss 9 bases of the junction. Its CDR3 holds 16 amino acids, cysteine through phenylalanine. Solely the CDR3 DNA is kept, with 48 bases framed from the first base. Sequencing was carried out using peripheral blood. This sequence originates from a human donor in a cohort sampled during active COVID-19. The chain couples TRBV14 to TRBJ2-3; 9 bases in between match TRBD2. The CDR3 reads CASSPGSSGVTDTQYF. Read as DNA, the sequence is TGTGCCAGCAGTCCGGGATCTAGCGGGGTCACAGATACGCAGTATTTT.